Shown below are 18 T cell receptor beta chains from a single sample sequenced in a study of T cells in Graves' hyperthyroidism and ophthalmopathy. Amplified regions were TCR beta CDR3 sequences from RNA transcripts. The TCR CDR3 first-round RT-PCR relied on the HTBI primer set. TCRdb analysed the multiplex PCR reads with MiXCR anew, one entry per CDR3 protein. The table includes about 700,000 distinct CDR3 sequences, about 14% detected once. The sequenced sample was blood. Receptors were obtained from a woman aged 18-35 years with Graves' hyperthyroidism.

This clonotype was counted ten times or more. The chain combines TRBV7-8 with TRBJ2-1; 8 bases match TRBD2. The junction had 15 bases not matched to a gene; V was cut back by 5 bases and J by 3 bases. There are 18 residues in the CDR3. Germline V gene data show CDR1 as SGHVS and CDR2 as FQNEAQ. Written as DNA, the CDR3 is TGTGCCAGCAGCCCCAGAGACCCCGGGACTAGGGTCTACAATGAGCAGTTCTTC. It codes for CASSPRDPGTRVYNEQFF.

This clonotype showed up many times. The CDR3 loop is CAWSAPGASEQYF. The CDR3 nucleotides read TGTGCCTGGAGTGCCCCCGGGGCCAGTGAGCAGTACTTC. This chain connects TRBV30 to TRBJ2-7; D possibly uses TRBD1 or TRBD2 (5 bases each). Germline values: CDR1 GTSNPN, CDR2 SVGIG (reference sequence). V lost 1 base to trimming and J lost 7 bases, with 14 bases between them. The CDR3 sequence is 13 residues long.

This clonotype occurred a few times. The J gene is TRBJ2-3, the V gene TRBV27; unclear D gene. Germline assignment: CDR1 MNHEY and CDR2 SMNVEV (reference sequence). V dropped 3 bases and J dropped 0 bases, with 10 bases sitting between them. The CDR3 is 15 amino acids. The CDR3 here is CASSLYGISTDTQYF. As DNA, the CDR3 is TGTGCCAGCAGTTTGTACGGAATTAGCACAGATACGCAGTATTTT.

There are a few counts of this clonotype. The rearrangement joins TRBV5-5 to TRBJ2-1, with 11 bases that match TRBD2. The length of the CDR3 is 17 residues. The V gene's germline CDR1 is SGHKS and CDR2 YYEKEE (reference sequence). J gave up 12 bases and V 2 bases, and 16 bases lay outside the gene matches. The CDR3 sequence: CASSLRPTSGVTGGQFF. DNA for the CDR3: TGTGCCAGCAGCTTACGTCCGACTAGCGGGGTGACCGGGGGGCAGTTCTTC.

This clonotype was counted many times. The genes are TRBV20-1 and TRBJ1-3; tentatively, D is TRBD1 (5 bases). The CDR3 length is 14 residues. CDR1 is DFQATT and CDR2 is SNEGSKA in the germline V gene (reference sequence). With 0 bases removed from V and 2 bases from J, the gap between germline ends came to 8 bases. The DNA for the CDR3 is TGCAGTGCTAGAGACACAGGTCCTGGAAACACCATATATTTT. Protein sequence: CSARDTGPGNTIYF.

This clonotype was detected many times. V is TRBV7-3 and J is TRBJ1-1; D unresolved. This CDR3 region has 13 residues. Trimming pared 2 bases from V and 3 bases from J, leaving 7 bases between. The germline CDR1 and CDR2 sequences are SGHTA and FQGTGA. The DNA for the CDR3 is TGTGCCAGCAGCTTATTATCTGACACTGAAGCTTTCTTT. This sequence encodes CASSLLSDTEAFF.

The chain combines TRBV4-1 with TRBJ2-1; 9 bases are shared with TRBD2. V was clipped by 0 bases and J by 7 bases; unmatched bases: 10. CDR1 MGHRA and CDR2 YSYEKL come from the germline V gene. The CDR3 contains 17 residues. CDR3 DNA: TGCGCCAGCAGCCAAGAATCGGGCGGGAGGGCTTTGAATGAGCAGTTCTTC. It translates to CASSQESGGRALNEQFF.

The table lists this clonotype with a few counts. The chain couples TRBV30 to TRBJ1-4, with 7 bases identical to TRBD1. There are 14 residues in the CDR3. Trimming cost V 1 base and J 6 bases; bases outside gene matches: 5. Germline V lookup: CDR1 GTSNPN, CDR2 SVGIG (reference sequence). CDR3 in amino acids: CAWSADRSYEKLFF. The CDR3 DNA is TGTGCCTGGAGTGCGGACAGGTCCTATGAAAAACTGTTTTTT.

This clonotype has just a few counts. The rearrangement links TRBV2 to TRBJ2-2, with 7 bases lining up with TRBD1. The CDR3 covers 15 residues. The V and J ends lost 3 bases and 4 bases, in that order; junction bases with no gene match: 5. The germline V gene encodes CDR1 SNHLY and CDR2 FYNNEI. CDR3 DNA: TGTGCCAGCAGTGACAGCGAGGGGGCCACCGGGGAGCTGTTTTTT. Protein: CASSDSEGATGELFF.

The table lists this clonotype with many counts. The CDR3 here is CASSYYPTREQYF. The CDR3 DNA is TGTGCCAGCAGTTACTATCCGACACGCGAGCAGTACTTC. This chain joins TRBV6-2 or TRBV6-3 and TRBJ2-7; no definite D call. Between the trimmed V and J ends, which lost 1 base and 6 bases, there was a span of 10 bases. The V gene's germline CDR1 is MNHEY and CDR2 SVGEGT. The CDR3 runs 13 residues.

At least ten counts were recorded for this clonotype. The chain uses TRBV6-2 or TRBV6-3 and TRBJ2-7, with 7 bases identical to TRBD2. This CDR3 spans 16 amino acids. With V trimmed by 5 bases and J by 2 bases, 12 bases remained unmatched. Per germline, CDR1 MNHEY and CDR2 SVGEGT. DNA for the CDR3: TGTGCCAGCAGTACCCTCGGGCGGGAGACCCCCTACGAGCAGTACTTC. Its translation is CASSTLGRETPYEQYF.

This clonotype was seen ten or more times. This chain links TRBV18 with TRBJ2-1; D call uncertain. The CDR3 covers 12 residues. Trimming stripped 3 bases from V and 6 bases from J, with 6 bases between. Germline V gene sequence: CDR1 KGHSH, CDR2 LQKENI. DNA for the CDR3: TGTGCCAGCTCACCTAGGGCCAATGAGCAGTTCTTC. This codes for CASSPRANEQFF.

The rearrangement uses TRBV29-1 and TRBJ2-1; 7 bases align to TRBD1. V shed 6 bases, J shed 4 bases, and the junction held 6 bases outside the gene matches. The germline CDR1 and CDR2 sequences are SQVTM and ANQGSEA. CDR3 length: 13 amino acids. For the CDR3, the DNA is TGCAGCGTGAATCCGGGACAGTACAATGAGCAGTTCTTC. It specifies CSVNPGQYNEQFF.

Many counts were recorded for this clonotype. J is TRBJ2-7 and V is TRBV20-1; 7 nucleotides align to TRBD1. Germline V gives CDR1 DFQATT, CDR2 SNEGSKA (reference sequence). The CDR3 is 12 residues long. With V trimmed by 6 bases and J by 4 bases, 6 bases remained unmatched. The CDR3 here is CSAKGQFYEQYF. CDR3 sequence (DNA): TGCAGTGCCAAGGGACAGTTTTACGAGCAGTACTTC.

About this clonotype: A much larger clone differs from this one at a single base, so this may be a read error. This sequence joins TRBV20-1 and TRBJ2-2; D may be TRBD1 or TRBD2 (6 bases each). CDR1 and CDR2 (germline): DFQATT, SNEGSKA (reference sequence). The CDR3 contains 16 residues. The CDR3 loop is CSARSWAGENTGGLFF. In nucleotides, the CDR3 is TGCAGTGCTAGAAGTTGGGCAGGGGAAAACACCGGGGGGCTGTTTTTT.

This clonotype was observed a handful of times. This rearrangement joins TRBV5-1 to TRBJ1-1; D uncertain. With 5 bases removed from V and 2 bases from J, the gap between germline ends came to 13 bases. The germline CDR1 and CDR2 sequences are SGHRS and YFSETQ. The CDR3 is 14 amino acids. The DNA of the CDR3 is TGCGCCAGCAGGGCCGGCCTAGGAAACACTGAAGCTTTCTTT. Protein: CASRAGLGNTEAFF.

This clonotype was counted many times. The DNA of the CDR3 is TGTGCCAGCAGTTTGTTGCGGGTGAACACTGAAGCTTTCTTT. It specifies CASSLLRVNTEAFF. This chain links TRBV28 with TRBJ1-1; D unresolved. The CDR3 consists of 14 residues. The germline gives CDR1 MDHEN, CDR2 SYDVKM. V lost 3 bases and J lost 0, with 8 bases in between.

V is TRBV6-2 or TRBV6-3 and J is TRBJ1-2, with D tentatively TRBD1 (5 bases). Germline CDR1 MNHEY, CDR2 SVGEGT. Between the trimmed V and J ends, which lost 2 bases and 7 bases, there was a span of 14 bases. The CDR3 runs 14 residues. CDR3 sequence reads: CASSYPTGTAGYTF. CDR3 DNA: TGTGCCAGCAGTTACCCCACGGGGACGGCTGGCTACACCTTC.